This T cell receptor (beta chain) was sequenced for a study of blood T cell repertoires in COVID-19. Turning to the study itself: The United States, Italy and Spain were the sources of the acute and convalescent COVID-19 samples. T cells, B-cell-depleted T cells, or PBMCs provided the cDNA or gDNA that served as material.

The V and J ends lost 8 bases and 6 bases respectively, with 20 bases between them. The V gene's germline CDR1 is LNHDA and CDR2 SQIVND (reference sequence). This CDR3 contains 15 residues. In the authors' workflow: The authors estimated nucleated cell counts from reference gene primer amplification. Here immunoSEQ multiplex PCR was the method, and the copy in TCRdb shows in-frame clones only, minus some. V, J and clone size were drawn from that table, and D and trimming were deduced from the DNA. The repertoire has 130,000 to 150,000 clones, around 82% of them found once; the top ten carry over 10%.

The TCR sequence derives from a man aged 60 to 69 with active or convalescent COVID-19. Sequencing input: peripheral blood. The chain couples TRBV19 to TRBJ2-1; D is perhaps TRBD2 (6 bases). Here the CDR3 reads CASARQTGAPNEQFF. The CDR3 bases are TGTGCCAGTGCCCGCCAGACGGGAGCCCCCAATGAGCAGTTCTTC. Full variable domain (remainder filled in from reference TRBV19 and TRBJ2-1): DGGITQSPKYLFRKEGQNVTLSCEQNLNHDAMYWYRQDPGQGLRLIYYSQIVNDFQKGDIAEGYSVSREKKESFPLTVTSAQKNPTAFYLCASARQTGAPNEQFFGPGTRLTVL.